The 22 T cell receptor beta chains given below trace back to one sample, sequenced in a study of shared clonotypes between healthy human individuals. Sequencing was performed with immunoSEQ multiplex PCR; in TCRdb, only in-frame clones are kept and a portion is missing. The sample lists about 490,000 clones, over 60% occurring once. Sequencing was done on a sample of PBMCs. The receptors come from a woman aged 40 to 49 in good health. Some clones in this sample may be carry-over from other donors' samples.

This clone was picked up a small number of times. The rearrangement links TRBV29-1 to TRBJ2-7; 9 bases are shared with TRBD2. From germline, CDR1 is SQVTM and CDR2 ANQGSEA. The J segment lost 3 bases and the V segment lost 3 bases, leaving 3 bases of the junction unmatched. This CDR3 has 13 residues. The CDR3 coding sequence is TGCAGCGTTGACAGCGGGGGGCGCTACGAGCAGTACTTC. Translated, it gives CSVDSGGRYEQYF.

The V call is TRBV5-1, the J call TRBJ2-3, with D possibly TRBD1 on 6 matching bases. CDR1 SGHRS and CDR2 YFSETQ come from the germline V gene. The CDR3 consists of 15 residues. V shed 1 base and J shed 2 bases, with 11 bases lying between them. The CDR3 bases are TGCGCCAGCAGCTTGACAGGGCTGGTCACAGATACGCAGTATTTT. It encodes CASSLTGLVTDTQYF.

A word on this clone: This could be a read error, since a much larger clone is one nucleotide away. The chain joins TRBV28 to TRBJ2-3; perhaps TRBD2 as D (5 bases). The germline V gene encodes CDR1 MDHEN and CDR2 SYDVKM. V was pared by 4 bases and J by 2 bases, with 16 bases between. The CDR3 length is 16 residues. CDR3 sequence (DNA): TGTGCCAGCAGTTACGCGGGCTTCATAGACACAGATACGCAGTATTTT. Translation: CASSYAGFIDTDTQYF.

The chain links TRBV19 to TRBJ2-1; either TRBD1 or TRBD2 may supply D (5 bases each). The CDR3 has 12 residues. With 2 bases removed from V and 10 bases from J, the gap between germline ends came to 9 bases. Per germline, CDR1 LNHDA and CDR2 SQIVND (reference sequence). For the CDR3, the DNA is TGTGCCAGTAGTATAATAGGGGAGGAGCAGTTCTTC. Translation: CASSIIGEEQFF.

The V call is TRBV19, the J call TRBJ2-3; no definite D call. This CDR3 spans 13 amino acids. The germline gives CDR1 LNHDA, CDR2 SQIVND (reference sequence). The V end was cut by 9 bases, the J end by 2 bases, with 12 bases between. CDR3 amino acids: CASERRDTDTQYF. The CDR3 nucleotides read TGTGCCAGCGAGAGAAGAGACACAGATACGCAGTATTTT.

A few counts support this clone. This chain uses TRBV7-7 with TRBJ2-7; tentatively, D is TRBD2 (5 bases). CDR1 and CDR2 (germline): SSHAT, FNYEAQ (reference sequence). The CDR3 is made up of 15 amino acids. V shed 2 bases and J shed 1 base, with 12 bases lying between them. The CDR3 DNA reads TGTGCCAGCAGCTTATTGGCGGGTTGGTCCTACGAGCAGTACTTC. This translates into CASSLLAGWSYEQYF.

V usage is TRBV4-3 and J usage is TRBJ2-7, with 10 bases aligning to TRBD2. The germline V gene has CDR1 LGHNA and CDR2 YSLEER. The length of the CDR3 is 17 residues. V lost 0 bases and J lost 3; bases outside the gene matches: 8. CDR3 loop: CASSQDLSGRAYYEQYF. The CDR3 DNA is TGCGCCAGCAGCCAAGATCTAAGCGGGAGGGCTTACTACGAGCAGTACTTC.

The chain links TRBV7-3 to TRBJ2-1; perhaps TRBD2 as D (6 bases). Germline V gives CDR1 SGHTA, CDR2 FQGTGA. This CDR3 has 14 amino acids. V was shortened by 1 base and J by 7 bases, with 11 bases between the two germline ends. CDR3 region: CASSLMGGGNEQFF. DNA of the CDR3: TGTGCCAGCAGCTTAATGGGGGGAGGTAATGAGCAGTTCTTC.

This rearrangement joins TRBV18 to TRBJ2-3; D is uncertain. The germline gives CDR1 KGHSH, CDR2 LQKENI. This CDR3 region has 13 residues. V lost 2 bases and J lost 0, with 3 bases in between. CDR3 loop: CASSPSSTDTQYF. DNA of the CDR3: TGTGCCAGCTCACCATCCAGCACAGATACGCAGTATTTT. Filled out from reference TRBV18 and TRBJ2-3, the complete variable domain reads NAGVMQNPRHLVRRRGQEARLRCSPMKGHSHVYWYRQLPEEGLKFMVYLQKENIIDESGMPKERFSAEFPKEGPSILRIQQVVRGDSAAYFCASSPSSTDTQYFGPGTRLTVL.

CDR3 region: CASSDAQGVGEQYF. As DNA, the CDR3 is TGCGCCAGCAGTGATGCCCAGGGGGTGGGTGAGCAGTACTTC. The V and J genes are TRBV10-2 and TRBJ2-7; 7 bases agree with TRBD1. This CDR3 has 14 amino acids. V shed 3 bases and J 7 bases; nucleotides not matched to a gene: 9. CDR1 is WSHSY, CDR2 SAAADI, per germline.

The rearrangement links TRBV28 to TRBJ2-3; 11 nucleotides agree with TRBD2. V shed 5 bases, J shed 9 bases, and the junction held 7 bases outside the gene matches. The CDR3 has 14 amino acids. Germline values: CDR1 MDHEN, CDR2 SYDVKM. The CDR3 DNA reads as TGTGCCAGCAGTCCACTAGCGGGAGCTGAGACGCAGTATTTT. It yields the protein CASSPLAGAETQYF.

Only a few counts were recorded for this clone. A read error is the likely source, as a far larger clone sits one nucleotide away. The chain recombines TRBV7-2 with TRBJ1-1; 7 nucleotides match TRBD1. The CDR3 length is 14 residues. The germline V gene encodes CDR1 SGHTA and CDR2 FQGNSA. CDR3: CASSLAGQHTEALF. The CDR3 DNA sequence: TGTGCCAGCAGCTTAGCGGGACAGCACACTGAAGCTCTCTTT.

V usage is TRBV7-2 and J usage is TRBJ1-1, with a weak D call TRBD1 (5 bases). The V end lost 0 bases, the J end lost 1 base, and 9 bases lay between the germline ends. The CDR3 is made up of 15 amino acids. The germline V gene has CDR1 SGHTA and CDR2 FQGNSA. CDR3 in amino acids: CASSLAGGGNTEAFF. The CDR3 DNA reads TGTGCCAGCAGCTTAGCCGGTGGGGGGAACACTGAAGCTTTCTTT.

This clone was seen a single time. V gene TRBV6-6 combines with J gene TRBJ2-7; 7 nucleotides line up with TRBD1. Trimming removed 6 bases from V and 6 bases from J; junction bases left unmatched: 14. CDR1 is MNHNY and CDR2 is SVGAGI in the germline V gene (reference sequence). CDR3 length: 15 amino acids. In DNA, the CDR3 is TGTGCCAGCAGCCCAGGGACAGCCTCTTGGGGCGAGCAGTACTTC. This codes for CASSPGTASWGEQYF.

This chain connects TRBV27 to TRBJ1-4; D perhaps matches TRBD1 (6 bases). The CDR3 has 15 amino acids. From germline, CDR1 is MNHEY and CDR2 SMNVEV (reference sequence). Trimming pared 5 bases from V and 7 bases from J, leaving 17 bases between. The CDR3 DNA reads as TGTGCCAGCAGTGGAATGGGGGGGCACAGTGAAAAACTGTTTTTT. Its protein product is CASSGMGGHSEKLFF.

CDR3 amino acids: CASATRRDLYNEQFF. The CDR3 DNA reads TGTGCCAGCGCGACGAGGAGGGATCTCTACAATGAGCAGTTCTTC. The chain carries TRBV28 and TRBJ2-1; perhaps TRBD2 as D (6 bases). CDR3 length equals 15 residues. Trimming stripped 8 bases from V and 3 bases from J, with 17 bases between. The germline gives CDR1 MDHEN, CDR2 SYDVKM.

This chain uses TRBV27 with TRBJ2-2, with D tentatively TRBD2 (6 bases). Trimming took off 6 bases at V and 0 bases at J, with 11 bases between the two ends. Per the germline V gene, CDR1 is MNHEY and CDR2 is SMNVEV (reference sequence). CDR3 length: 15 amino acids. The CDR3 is CASRGLGSNTGELFF. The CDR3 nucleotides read TGTGCCAGCAGGGGACTTGGCTCGAACACCGGGGAGCTGTTTTTT.

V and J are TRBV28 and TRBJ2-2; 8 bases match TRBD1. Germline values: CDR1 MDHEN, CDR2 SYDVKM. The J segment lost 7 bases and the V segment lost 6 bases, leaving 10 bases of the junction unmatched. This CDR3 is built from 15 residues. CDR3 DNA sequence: TGTGCCAGCAGCCTGGTGGACAGGGACGACGGGGAGCTGTTTTTT. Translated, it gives CASSLVDRDDGELFF.

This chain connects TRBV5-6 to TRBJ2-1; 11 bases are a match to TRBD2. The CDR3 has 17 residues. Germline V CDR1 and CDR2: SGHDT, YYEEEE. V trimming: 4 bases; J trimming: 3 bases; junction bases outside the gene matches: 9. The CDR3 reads CASSPRWGTSGYNEQFF. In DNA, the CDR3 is TGTGCCAGCAGCCCCCGCTGGGGGACTAGCGGCTACAATGAGCAGTTCTTC.

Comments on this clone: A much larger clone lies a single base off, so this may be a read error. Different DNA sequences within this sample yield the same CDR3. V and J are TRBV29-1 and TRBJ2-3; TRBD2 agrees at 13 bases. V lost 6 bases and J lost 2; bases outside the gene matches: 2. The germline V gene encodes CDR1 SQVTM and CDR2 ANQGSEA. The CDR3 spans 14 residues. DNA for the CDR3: TGCAGCGTGGGGACTAGCGGGAACACAGATACGCAGTATTTT. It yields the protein CSVGTSGNTDTQYF.

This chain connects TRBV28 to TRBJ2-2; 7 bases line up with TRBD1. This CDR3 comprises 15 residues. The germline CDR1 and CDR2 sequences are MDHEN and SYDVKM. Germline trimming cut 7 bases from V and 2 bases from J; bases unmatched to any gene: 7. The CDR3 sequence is CASKTGDPNTGELFF. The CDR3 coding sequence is TGTGCCAGCAAAACAGGGGACCCTAACACCGGGGAGCTGTTTTTT. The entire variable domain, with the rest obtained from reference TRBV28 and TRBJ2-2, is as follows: DVKVTQSSRYLVKRTGEKVFLECVQDMDHENMFWYRQDPGLGLRLIYFSYDVKMKEKGDIPEGYSVSREKKERFSLILESASTNQTSMYLCASKTGDPNTGELFFGEGSRLTVL.

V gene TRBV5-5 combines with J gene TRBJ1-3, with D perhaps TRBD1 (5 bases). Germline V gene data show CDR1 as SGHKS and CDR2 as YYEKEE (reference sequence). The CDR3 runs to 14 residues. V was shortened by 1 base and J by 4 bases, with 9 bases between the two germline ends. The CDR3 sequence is CASSLSGVGNTIYF. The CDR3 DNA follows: TGTGCCAGCAGCTTGTCGGGGGTCGGAAACACCATATATTTT.